This T cell receptor (beta chain) was captured in a study of metastatic and nonmetastatic thyroid tumors. On the study more broadly: Repertoires from blood and tumor or nodule tissue of malignant and benign thyroid patients were compared.

The length of the CDR3 is 16 residues. V lost 5 bases to trimming and J lost 3 bases; unmatched junction nucleotides: 2. Patients underwent thyroid surgery, and none had received any treatment before it. This clone was seen at least ten times. Its antigen is currently unknown. Original processing notes: A classifier of distant metastasis in papillary thyroid cancer was built from CDR3 differences (across clinicopathological groups). TCRdb re-analyzed the PCR reads using MiXCR. The V and J calls and clone size are TCRdb's, not the authors'. The data show more than 25,000 clones, under 8% seen once. Notes on the study in general: Versus benign nodules, malignant thyroid tumors reportedly had significantly higher TCR beta diversity, in blood and tumor.

The sequencing sample was made of blood. The clonotype was recovered from a female donor with papillary thyroid cancer or a benign thyroid nodule (not recorded which). Some clones in this sample may be carry-over from other donors' samples. V and J are TRBV12-3 or TRBV12-4 and TRBJ2-1; TRBD2 aligns across 15 bases. CDR3 bases: TGTGCCAGCAGTGGGACTAGCGGGGGGATCTACAATGAGCAGTTCTTC. Translating gives CASSGTSGGIYNEQFF.